One sample yielded the 17 T cell receptor beta chains listed below, sequenced in a study of T-cell memory formation after mild COVID-19. TCRdb redid the calling of the 5' RACE reads with MiXCR, one entry per CDR3 protein. The sample contains around 340,000 distinct CDR3 sequences, 20% to 25% of which appear only once. Sample: PBMCs or a T cell subset sorted from them (not recorded which). These receptors were taken from an adult woman who had mild COVID-19 (a few samples of this study predate the infection). Cell type and time point are not known.

This clonotype was counted only a few times. The chain uses TRBV5-1 and TRBJ1-1, with TRBD1 matching 10 bases. J lost 1 base, V lost 4 bases, and 7 bases had no gene match. This CDR3 is 16 amino acids long. Germline CDR1 SGHRS, CDR2 YFSETQ. DNA of the CDR3: TGCGCCAGCAGCGGGATCCGGGACAGGGGGAACACTGAAGCTTTCTTT. Its translation: CASSGIRDRGNTEAFF.

The chain uses TRBV7-6 and TRBJ1-3; unclear D gene. Germline V gene sequence: CDR1 SGHVS, CDR2 FNYEAQ. This CDR3 has 14 residues. V lost 1 base, J lost 3 bases, and 7 bases lay in between. As DNA, the CDR3 is TGTGCCAGCAGCTTAGAAGGTGGTGGAAACACCATATATTTT. It is translated as CASSLEGGGNTIYF. Looking up the rest from reference TRBV7-6 and TRBJ1-3 gives the full variable domain: GAGVSQSPRYKVTKRGQDVALRCDPISGHVSLYWYRQALGQGPEFLTYFNYEAQQDKSGLPNDRFSAERPEGSISTLTIQRTEQRDSAMYRCASSLEGGGNTIYFGEGSWLTVV.

This chain joins TRBV7-9 and TRBJ1-3, with 7 nucleotides matching TRBD1. The V gene's germline CDR1 is SEHNR and CDR2 FQNEAQ (reference sequence). V dropped 10 bases and J dropped 1; count of bases not matched to a gene: 10. The CDR3 is made up of 15 amino acids. CDR3 in amino acids: CAIGEGAHSGNTIYF. CDR3 bases: TGTGCCATCGGGGAGGGGGCGCATTCTGGAAACACCATATATTTT.

The CDR3 DNA reads as TGTGCCAGCAGTTACTCGAGCTCCCTGGCCTCCTCTGGGGCCAACGTCCTGACTTTC. It codes for CASSYSSSLASSGANVLTF. V is TRBV6-5 and J is TRBJ2-6; D ambiguous. The CDR3 is 19 residues long. Germline V CDR1 and CDR2: MNHEY, SVGAGI. Trimming pared 0 bases from V and 0 bases from J, leaving 15 bases between.

This chain uses TRBV7-8 with TRBJ2-5, with TRBD2 identical over 7 bases. This CDR3 is built from 16 residues. J lost 3 bases, V lost 2 bases, and 9 bases had no gene match. Germline V gives CDR1 SGHVS, CDR2 FQNEAQ. The CDR3 DNA sequence: TGTGCCAGCAGCTTAATCGCTAGCGGATTCAAAGAGACCCAGTACTTC. This codes for CASSLIASGFKETQYF. Full variable domain (outside the CDR3, taken from reference TRBV7-8 and TRBJ2-5): GAGVSQSPRYKVAKRGQDVALRCDPISGHVSLFWYQQALGQGPEFLTYFQNEAQLDKSGLPSDRFFAERPEGSVSTLKIQRTQQEDSAVYLCASSLIASGFKETQYFGPGTRLLVL.

This clonotype occurred a few times. The chain carries TRBV7-3 and TRBJ1-2; the D gene is possibly TRBD1 (5 bases). This CDR3 has 13 amino acids. Trimming removed 1 base at V and 5 bases at J, with 8 bases between. CDR1 and CDR2 from the germline V gene are SGHTA and FQGTGA. The CDR3 protein is CASSLSPGYGYTF. CDR3 DNA sequence: TGTGCCAGCAGCTTAAGTCCAGGGTATGGCTACACCTTC.

This clonotype was observed a few times. The chain recombines TRBV12-3 or TRBV12-4 with TRBJ2-3; no clear D. The CDR3 length is 16 residues. V gave up 5 bases and J gave up 2 bases, with 17 bases separating them. The CDR3: CASSPSRRSITDTQYF. The CDR3 bases are TGTGCCAGCAGTCCGTCAAGGCGGAGTATCACAGATACGCAGTATTTT.

The V call is TRBV6-1, the J call TRBJ2-1; D unresolved. With 4 bases removed from V and 4 bases from J, the gap between germline ends came to 8 bases. This CDR3 region has 13 residues. CDR1 and CDR2 (germline): MNHNS, SASEGT. The chain's CDR3 is CASSVVLYNEQFF. The CDR3 DNA reads as TGTGCCAGCAGTGTAGTGCTATACAATGAGCAGTTCTTC.

This clonotype was seen repeatedly, ten times or more. This sequence joins TRBV7-3 and TRBJ2-3, with 11 nucleotides matching TRBD2. CDR3 size: 15 residues. Germline V gene sequence: CDR1 SGHTA, CDR2 FQGTGA. With V trimmed by 5 bases and J by 1 base, 2 bases remained unmatched. For the CDR3, the DNA is TGTGCCAGCAGCCAGGGACTAGCGGGCACAGATACGCAGTATTTT. Its protein product is CASSQGLAGTDTQYF.

The rearrangement joins TRBV20-1 to TRBJ2-5, with 10 bases aligning to TRBD1. Losses at the gene ends were 3 bases for V and 1 base for J; bases not matched to a gene: 2. CDR1 DFQATT and CDR2 SNEGSKA come from the germline V gene (reference sequence). The CDR3 loop spans 14 amino acids. The DNA for the CDR3 is TGCAGTGCTAGCGGACAGGGGGTCCAAGAGACCCAGTACTTC. This encodes CSASGQGVQETQYF.

This sequence joins TRBV5-1 and TRBJ2-3; 7 bases are a match to TRBD1. The J segment lost 2 bases and the V segment lost 5 bases, leaving 2 bases of the junction unmatched. CDR1 is SGHRS, CDR2 YFSETQ, per germline. This CDR3 contains 13 residues. This chain's CDR3 is CASRTGNTDTQYF. The CDR3 DNA follows: TGCGCCAGCAGGACAGGGAACACAGATACGCAGTATTTT.

This clonotype appeared a single time. This chain joins TRBV6-2 or TRBV6-3 and TRBJ2-3; D may correspond to TRBD1 or TRBD2 (6 bases each). The germline CDR1 and CDR2 sequences are MNHEY and SVGEGT. V was trimmed by 0 bases and J by 3 bases, leaving 13 bases between them. The CDR3 contains 16 residues. CDR3 sequence reads: CASSYSRGAVTDTQYF. As DNA, the CDR3 is TGTGCCAGCAGTTACTCTAGGGGGGCCGTTACAGATACGCAGTATTTT.

This CDR3 reads CASSDLGHWNTEAFF. DNA of the CDR3: TGCGCCAGCAGTGATCTTGGACACTGGAACACTGAAGCTTTCTTT. The chain carries TRBV10-2 and TRBJ1-1, with TRBD1 as a possible D gene (5 bases). The germline V gene encodes CDR1 WSHSY and CDR2 SAAADI. The V and J ends lost 3 bases and 1 base respectively, with 12 bases between them. This CDR3 region has 15 residues.

The J gene is TRBJ1-1, the V gene TRBV7-9; D is uncertain. The V end lost 5 bases, the J end lost 1 base, and 8 bases lay between the germline ends. The CDR3 has 13 residues. The germline CDR1 and CDR2 sequences are SEHNR and FQNEAQ (reference sequence). The CDR3 sequence is CASSTRPNTEAFF. CDR3 sequence (DNA): TGTGCCAGCAGCACGAGACCGAACACTGAAGCTTTCTTT.

This clonotype showed up just a few times. The genes are TRBV11-2 and TRBJ2-7; 9 bases agree with TRBD1. CDR1 and CDR2 from the germline V gene are SGHAT and FQNNGV. This CDR3 contains 16 residues. Unmatched junction bases numbered 11, after V lost 5 bases and J lost 3 bases. CDR3 sequence: CASSIYRDRVNYEQYF. In DNA form, the CDR3 reads TGTGCCAGCAGCATCTACCGGGACAGGGTCAACTACGAGCAGTACTTC.

V and J are TRBV4-2 and TRBJ2-3, with D maybe TRBD2 (6 bases). V was cut by 4 bases and J by 6 bases, with 17 bases left in between. This CDR3 spans 15 amino acids. Germline CDR1 LGHNA, CDR2 YNFKEQ. CDR3 in DNA: TGTGCCAGCAGCCGTACCGGGACTCGTTCGGATACGCAGTATTTT. It translates to CASSRTGTRSDTQYF.

J is TRBJ2-1 and V is TRBV7-2; 9 nucleotides match TRBD1. V lost 3 bases to trimming and J lost 2 bases; unmatched junction nucleotides: 5. Looked up from germline, CDR1 is SGHTA and CDR2 is FQGNSA. The CDR3 extends over 16 amino acids. The CDR3 loop reads CASSFTGGMAYNEQFF. DNA for the CDR3: TGTGCCAGCAGCTTCACAGGGGGCATGGCCTACAATGAGCAGTTCTTC.